The subject of this entry is one T cell receptor beta chain. Its antigen remains unidentified. These data are taken from a study of blood T cells in healthy people across ages. Through a sample-barcoded 5' primer and a J-beta primer mix, a second PCR was run for about 6 to 12 cycles. TCRdb itself ran the 5' RACE reads through MiXCR, one entry per CDR3 protein. This sample has 550,000 to 600,000 distinct CDR3 sequences, with 25% to 30% found just once. Notes on the study in general: Higher diversity, along with more naive CD4+ cells, distinguished long-lived donors from aged donors. CMV status of donors was not determined, possibly confounding expanded clonotype changes. One million T cells yielded diversity estimates that were considered underestimates.

The TCR sequence derives from a woman in her 70s in good health. Specimen: blood.

CDR3 loop: CASSRGTTNSYEQYF. The CDR3 region has the DNA TGCGCCAGCAGTCGCGGGACTACCAACTCCTACGAGCAGTACTTC. The rearrangement uses TRBV4-3 and TRBJ2-7, with TRBD2 matching over 7 bases. The CDR3 has 15 amino acids. The germline V gene has CDR1 LGHNA and CDR2 YSLEER. V lost 6 bases and J lost 0; bases outside the gene matches: 8.